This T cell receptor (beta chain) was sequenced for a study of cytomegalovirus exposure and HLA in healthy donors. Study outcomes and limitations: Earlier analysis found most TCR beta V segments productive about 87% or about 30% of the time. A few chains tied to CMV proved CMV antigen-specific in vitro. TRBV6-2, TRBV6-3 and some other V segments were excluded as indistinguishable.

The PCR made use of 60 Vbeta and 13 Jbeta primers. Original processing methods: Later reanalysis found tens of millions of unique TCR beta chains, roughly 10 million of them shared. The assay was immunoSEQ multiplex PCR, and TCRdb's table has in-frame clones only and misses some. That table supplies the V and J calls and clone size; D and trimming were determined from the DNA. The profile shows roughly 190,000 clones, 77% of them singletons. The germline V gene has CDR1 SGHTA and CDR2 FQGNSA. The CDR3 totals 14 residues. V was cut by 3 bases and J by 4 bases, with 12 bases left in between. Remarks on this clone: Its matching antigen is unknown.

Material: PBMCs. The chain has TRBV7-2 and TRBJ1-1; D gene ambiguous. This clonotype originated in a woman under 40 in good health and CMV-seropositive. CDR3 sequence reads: CASSFKGEGTEAFF. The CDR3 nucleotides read TGTGCCAGCAGCTTCAAGGGCGAGGGCACTGAAGCTTTCTTT.